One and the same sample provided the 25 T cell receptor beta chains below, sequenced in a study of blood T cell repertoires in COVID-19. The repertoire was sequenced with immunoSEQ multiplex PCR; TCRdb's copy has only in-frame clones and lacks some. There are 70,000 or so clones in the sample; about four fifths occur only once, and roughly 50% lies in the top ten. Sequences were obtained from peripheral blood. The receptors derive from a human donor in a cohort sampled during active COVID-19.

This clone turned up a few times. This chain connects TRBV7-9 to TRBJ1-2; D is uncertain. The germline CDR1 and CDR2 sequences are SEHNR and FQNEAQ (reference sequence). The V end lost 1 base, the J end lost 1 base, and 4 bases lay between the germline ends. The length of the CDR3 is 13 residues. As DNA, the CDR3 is TGTGCCAGCAGCTTAGACAGTAACTATGGCTACACCTTC. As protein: CASSLDSNYGYTF.

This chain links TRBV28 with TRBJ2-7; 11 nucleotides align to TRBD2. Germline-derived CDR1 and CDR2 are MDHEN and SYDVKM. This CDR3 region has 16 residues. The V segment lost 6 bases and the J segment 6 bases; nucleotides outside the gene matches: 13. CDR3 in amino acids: CASRQRLAGIGAEQYF. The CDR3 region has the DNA TGTGCCAGCAGGCAAAGACTAGCGGGAATAGGCGCCGAGCAGTACTTC.

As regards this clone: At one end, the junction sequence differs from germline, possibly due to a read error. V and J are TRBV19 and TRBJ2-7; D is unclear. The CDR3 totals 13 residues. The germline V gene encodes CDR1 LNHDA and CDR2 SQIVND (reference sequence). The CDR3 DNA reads TGTGCCAGTAGTGTAGAAGCAAGCTACGAGCAGTACTTC. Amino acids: CASSVEASYEQYF.

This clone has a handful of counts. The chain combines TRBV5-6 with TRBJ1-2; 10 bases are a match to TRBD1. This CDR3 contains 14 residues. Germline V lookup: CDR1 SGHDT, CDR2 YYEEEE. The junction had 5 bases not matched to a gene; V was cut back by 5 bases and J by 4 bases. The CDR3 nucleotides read TGTGCCAGCAGGTCCGGGACAGGGGTCTATGGCTACACCTTC. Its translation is CASRSGTGVYGYTF.

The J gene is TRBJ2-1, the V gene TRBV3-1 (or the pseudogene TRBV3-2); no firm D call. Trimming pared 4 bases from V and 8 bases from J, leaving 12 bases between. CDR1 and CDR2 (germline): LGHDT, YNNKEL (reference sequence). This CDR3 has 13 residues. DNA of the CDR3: TGTGCCAGCAGCCCAGTCAATCTCTATGAGCAGTTCTTC. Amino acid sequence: CASSPVNLYEQFF.

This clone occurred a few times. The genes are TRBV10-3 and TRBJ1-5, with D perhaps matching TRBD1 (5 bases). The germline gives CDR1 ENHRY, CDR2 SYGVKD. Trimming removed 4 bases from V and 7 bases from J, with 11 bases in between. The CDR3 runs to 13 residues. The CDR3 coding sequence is TGTGCCATCAGTGCCAGGGATGAACAGCCCCAGCATTTT. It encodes CAISARDEQPQHF.

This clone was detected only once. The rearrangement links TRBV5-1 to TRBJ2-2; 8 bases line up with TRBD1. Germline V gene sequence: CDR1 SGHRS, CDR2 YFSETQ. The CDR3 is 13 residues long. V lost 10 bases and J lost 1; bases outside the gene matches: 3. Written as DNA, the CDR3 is TGCGCCGTAGGGACAGGGAACACCGGGGAGCTGTTTTTT. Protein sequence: CAVGTGNTGELFF.

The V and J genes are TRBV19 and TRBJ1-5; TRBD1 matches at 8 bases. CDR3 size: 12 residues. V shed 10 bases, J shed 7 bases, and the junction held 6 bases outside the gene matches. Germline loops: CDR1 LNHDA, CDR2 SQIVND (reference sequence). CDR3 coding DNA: TGTGCCACCCAGGGGGCCCAGCAGCCCCAGCATTTT. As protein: CATQGAQQPQHF.

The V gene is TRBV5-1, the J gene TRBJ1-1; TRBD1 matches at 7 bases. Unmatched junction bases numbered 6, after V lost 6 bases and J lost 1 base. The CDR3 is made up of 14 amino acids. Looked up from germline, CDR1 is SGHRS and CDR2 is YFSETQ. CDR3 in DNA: TGCGCCAGCAACAGGGGAACCGCGAACACTGAAGCTTTCTTT. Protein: CASNRGTANTEAFF.

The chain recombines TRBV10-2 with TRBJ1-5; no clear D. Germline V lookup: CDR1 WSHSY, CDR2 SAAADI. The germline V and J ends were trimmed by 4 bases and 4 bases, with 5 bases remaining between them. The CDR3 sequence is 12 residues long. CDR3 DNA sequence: TGCGCCAGCAGTGTTCCGAATCAGCCCCAGCATTTT. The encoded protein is CASSVPNQPQHF.

CDR3 in DNA: TGTGCCAGCAGCCCGACTAGCGGGACCTCCTACGAGCAGTACTTC. It translates to CASSPTSGTSYEQYF. V usage is TRBV5-4 and J usage is TRBJ2-7, with TRBD2 identical over 11 bases. Germline lookup yields CDR1 SGHNT and CDR2 YYREEE (reference sequence). V trimming: 4 bases; J trimming: 0 bases; junction bases outside the gene matches: 3. The CDR3 loop spans 15 amino acids.

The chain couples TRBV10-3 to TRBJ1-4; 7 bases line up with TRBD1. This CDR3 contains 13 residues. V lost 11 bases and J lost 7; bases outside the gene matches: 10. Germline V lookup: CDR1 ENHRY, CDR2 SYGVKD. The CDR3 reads CASKAQGVEKLFF. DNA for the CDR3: TGTGCCTCCAAAGCGCAGGGGGTTGAAAAACTGTTTTTT.

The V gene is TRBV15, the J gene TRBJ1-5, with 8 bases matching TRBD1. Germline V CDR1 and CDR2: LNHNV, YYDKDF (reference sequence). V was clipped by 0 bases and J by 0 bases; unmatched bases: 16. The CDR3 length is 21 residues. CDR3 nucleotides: TGTGCCACCAGCAGAGATCTGAGGGCTTCGGGGACAGGTTATAGCAATCAGCCCCAGCATTTT. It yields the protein CATSRDLRASGTGYSNQPQHF.

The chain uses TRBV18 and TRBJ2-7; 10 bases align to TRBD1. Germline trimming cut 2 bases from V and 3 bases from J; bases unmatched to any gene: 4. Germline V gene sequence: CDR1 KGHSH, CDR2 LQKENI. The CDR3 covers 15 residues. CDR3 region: CASSPAGQGVYEQYF. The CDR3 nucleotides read TGTGCCAGCTCACCAGCCGGACAGGGGGTCTACGAGCAGTACTTC. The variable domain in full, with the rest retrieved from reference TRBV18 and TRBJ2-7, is NAGVMQNPRHLVRRRGQEARLRCSPMKGHSHVYWYRQLPEEGLKFMVYLQKENIIDESGMPKERFSAEFPKEGPSILRIQQVVRGDSAAYFCASSPAGQGVYEQYFGPGTRLTVT.

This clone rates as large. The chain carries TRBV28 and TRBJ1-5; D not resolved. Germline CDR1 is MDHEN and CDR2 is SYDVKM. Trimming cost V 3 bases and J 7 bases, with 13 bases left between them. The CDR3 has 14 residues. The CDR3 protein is CASSFRGSYQPQHF. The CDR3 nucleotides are TGTGCCAGCAGTTTTCGGGGTTCGTACCAGCCCCAGCATTTT.

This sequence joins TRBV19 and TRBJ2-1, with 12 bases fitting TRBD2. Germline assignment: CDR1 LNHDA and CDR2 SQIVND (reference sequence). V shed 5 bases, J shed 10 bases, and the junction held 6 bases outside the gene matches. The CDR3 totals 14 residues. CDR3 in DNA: TGTGCCAGTAGTCCCAGGACTAGCGGGGACGAGCAGTTCTTC. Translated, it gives CASSPRTSGDEQFF.

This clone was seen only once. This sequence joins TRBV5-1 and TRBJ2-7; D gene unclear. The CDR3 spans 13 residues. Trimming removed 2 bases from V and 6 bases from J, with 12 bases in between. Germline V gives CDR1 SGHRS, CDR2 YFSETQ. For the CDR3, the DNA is TGCGCCAGCAGCTTTGAAAGACAAAGCGAGCAGTACTTC. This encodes CASSFERQSEQYF.

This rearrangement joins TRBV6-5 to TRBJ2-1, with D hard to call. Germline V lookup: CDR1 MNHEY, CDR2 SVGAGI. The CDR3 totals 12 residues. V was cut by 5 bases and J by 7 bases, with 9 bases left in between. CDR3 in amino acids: CASSPINNEQFF. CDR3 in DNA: TGTGCCAGCAGTCCTATTAATAATGAGCAGTTCTTC.

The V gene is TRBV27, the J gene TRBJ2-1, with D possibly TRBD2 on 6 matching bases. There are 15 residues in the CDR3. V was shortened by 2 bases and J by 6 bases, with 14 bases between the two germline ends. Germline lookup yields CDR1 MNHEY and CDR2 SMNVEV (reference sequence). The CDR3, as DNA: TGTGCCAGCAGTTTAGGCGGCCTGGAGGGCAATGAGCAGTTCTTC. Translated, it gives CASSLGGLEGNEQFF.

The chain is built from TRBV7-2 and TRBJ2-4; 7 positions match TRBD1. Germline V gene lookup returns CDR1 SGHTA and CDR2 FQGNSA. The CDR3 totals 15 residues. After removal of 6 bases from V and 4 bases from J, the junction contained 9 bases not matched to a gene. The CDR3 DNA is TGTGCCAGCAGTCAGCACAGGGGTTCTAAAAACATTCAGTACTTC. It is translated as CASSQHRGSKNIQYF.

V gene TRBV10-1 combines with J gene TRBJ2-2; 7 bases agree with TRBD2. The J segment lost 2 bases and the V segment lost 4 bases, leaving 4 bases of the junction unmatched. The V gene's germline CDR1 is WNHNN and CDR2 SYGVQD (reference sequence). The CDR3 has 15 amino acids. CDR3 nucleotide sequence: TGCGCCAGCAGTGGGCCGGGACTAAACACCGGGGAGCTGTTTTTT. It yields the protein CASSGPGLNTGELFF.

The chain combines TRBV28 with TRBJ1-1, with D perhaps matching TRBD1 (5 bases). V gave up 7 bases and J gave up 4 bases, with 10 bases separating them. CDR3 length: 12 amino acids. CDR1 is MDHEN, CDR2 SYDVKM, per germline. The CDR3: CASTGVSTEAFF. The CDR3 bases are TGTGCCAGCACGGGGGTGAGCACTGAAGCTTTCTTT.

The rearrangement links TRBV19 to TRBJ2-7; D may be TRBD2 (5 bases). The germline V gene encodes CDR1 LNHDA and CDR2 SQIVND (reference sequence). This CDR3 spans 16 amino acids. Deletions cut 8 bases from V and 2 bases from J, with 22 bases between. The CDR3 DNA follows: TGTGCCAGTCCATTAATGAATCCGACTACCCCCTACGAGCAGTACTTC. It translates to CASPLMNPTTPYEQYF.

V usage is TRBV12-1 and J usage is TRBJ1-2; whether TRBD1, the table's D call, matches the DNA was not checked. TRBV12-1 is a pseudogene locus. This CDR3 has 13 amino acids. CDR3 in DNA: TGTGCCAGCAGCCAGGGGTCTTTCTATGGCTACACCTTC. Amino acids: CASSQGSFYGYTF.

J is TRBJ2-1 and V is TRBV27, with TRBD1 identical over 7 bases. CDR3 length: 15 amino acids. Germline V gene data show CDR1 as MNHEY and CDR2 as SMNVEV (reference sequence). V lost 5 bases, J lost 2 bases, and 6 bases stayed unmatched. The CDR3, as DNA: TGTGCCAGCAGTCCGGACAGGAGAACCTACAATGAGCAGTTCTTC. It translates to CASSPDRRTYNEQFF.